This TCR beta chain was found in a study of T cell responses to AZD1222 COVID-19 vaccine (dated by TCRdb to the early 2020s). As for the study more broadly: AZD1222 recipients whose second dose came at about 4 weeks and those whose second dose came at about 12 weeks were combined into one group, since spike-specific TCR depth and breadth did not differ between the two schedules. A total of 233 trial participants underwent TCR sequencing, of whom 207 had received two doses of AZD1222 and some 25 had received two doses of the MenACWY control vaccine. Enrollment into the trials was organized by age into subgroups of 18-55, 56-69 and 70-plus years, and those subgroups contained roughly 150, 30 and 60 TCR-sequenced participants, respectively.

The CDR3 regions of human TCRbeta chains were subjected to immunosequencing. In the source study's methods: Repertoire TCRs were matched against a reference library of SARS-CoV-2-specific TCRs generated with the MIRA antigen-specificity platform. Breadth meant the fraction of unique TCRs that were SARS-CoV-2-associated, whereas depth meant the fraction of total T cells that were SARS-CoV-2-associated. Each spike-specific TCR was assigned to its reactive spike region and to a CD4 or CD8 class using the MIRA data. Log10-transformed breadth and depth values were compared by one-way ANOVA with Sidak's multiple comparisons tests. Entries here come from immuneACCESS through TCRdb and include only in-frame sequences with V and J called. Some clones fail to appear in such tables; in the studies checked, an unresolved V gene covers under half of the shortfall, and the cause of the remainder is unknown. V, J and clone size are those of that table, while D and trimming were read from the DNA. The sample table contains about 190,000 clones; only one count was recorded for approximately 90% of them. In total, the top ten clones hold 0.99% of the sample.

What the authors observed across the whole study: Because no day 14 peak-response samples were available, repertoires were characterized only after the peak T cell response. A significant rise in spike-specific TCR breadth and depth was observed after two AZD1222 doses relative to day 0 and relative to MenACWY recipients. Only five to seven AZD1222 recipients were SARS-CoV-2 seropositive at baseline, limiting conclusions about previously exposed vaccinees. The 56-69-year group was small, and its depth increase did not reach significance, likely because of low power. Most participants were white British and females outnumbered males, and the authors suggested that clonal diversity may have been underestimated. Reportedly, almost half of the unique spike-specific TCRs recognized epitopes lying outside the regions that are mutated in the B.1.351 and B.1.1.7 variants. Vaccine-associated CD4 TCRs spanned the whole spike protein, with dominant responses in regions 160-218 and 743-854.

Points on this clone: The antigen it recognizes is unknown. No much larger clone is present one base from it, and per-base qualities are unavailable.

Per the publication, the time point label means: baseline before first vaccination. Vaccinee samples came from UK trials COV001 and COV002, including a single-blind randomized controlled phase 2/3 trial of AZD1222 (ChAdOx1 nCoV-19) in healthy adults. For TCRbeta chain sequencing, PBMC samples were collected from trial participants at day 0 and at day 28 after the second dose. The CDR3 measures 12 amino acids from cysteine to phenylalanine. The kept DNA is CDR3 alone, 36 bases in frame from the first base. The germline V gene (reference sequence) sets CDR1 to MNHEY and CDR2 to SMNVEV. Compared with germline, V lacks 7 bases and J lacks 7 bases; bases without a gene match: 5.

Recombination connected TRBV27 to TRBJ1-2; 8 bases in the middle match TRBD1. The TCR comes from an adult in good health. The input for sequencing was peripheral blood, taken on day 0 of AZD1222 vaccination. CDR3 reads: CASTTGAGGYTF. The base sequence is TGTGCCAGCACGACAGGGGCCGGTGGCTACACCTTC.